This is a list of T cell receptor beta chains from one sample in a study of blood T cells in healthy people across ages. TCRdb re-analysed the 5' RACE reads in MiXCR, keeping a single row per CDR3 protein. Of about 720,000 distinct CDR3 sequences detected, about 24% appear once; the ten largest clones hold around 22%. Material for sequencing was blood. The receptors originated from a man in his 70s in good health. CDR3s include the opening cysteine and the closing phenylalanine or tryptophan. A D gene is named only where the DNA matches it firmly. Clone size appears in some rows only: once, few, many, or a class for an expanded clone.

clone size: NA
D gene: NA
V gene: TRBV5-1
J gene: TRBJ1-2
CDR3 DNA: TGCGCCAGCAGCCTACAGGGTGGGGATGGCTACACCTTC
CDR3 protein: CASSLQGGDGYTF

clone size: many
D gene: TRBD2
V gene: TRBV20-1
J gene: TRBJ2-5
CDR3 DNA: TGCAGTGCTAGAATAGCGGGGGTACAAGAGACCCAGTACTTC
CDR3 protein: CSARIAGVQETQYF

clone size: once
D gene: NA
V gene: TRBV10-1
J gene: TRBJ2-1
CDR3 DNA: TGCGCCAGGGTCGGCCATGAGCAGTTCTTC
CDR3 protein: CARVGHEQFF

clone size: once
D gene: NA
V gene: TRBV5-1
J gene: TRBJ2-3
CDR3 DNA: TGCGCCAGCAGTTCCTACCCGGAAGATACGCAGTATTTT
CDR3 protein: CASSSYPEDTQYF

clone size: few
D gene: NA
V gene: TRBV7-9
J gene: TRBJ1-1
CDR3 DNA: TGTGCCAGCAGCTACTTAGGGTCTGATCCTGAAGCTTTCTTT
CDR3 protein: CASSYLGSDPEAFF

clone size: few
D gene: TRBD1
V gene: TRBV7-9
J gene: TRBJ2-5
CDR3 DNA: TGTGCCAGCAGTACGAGGACAGGGGTGAAGGAGACCCAGTACTTC
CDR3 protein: CASSTRTGVKETQYF

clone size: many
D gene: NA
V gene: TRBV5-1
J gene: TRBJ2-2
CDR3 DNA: TGCGCCAGCAGCTTGGAACCTAGCCCGAACACCGGGGAGCTGTTTTTT
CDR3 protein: CASSLEPSPNTGELFF

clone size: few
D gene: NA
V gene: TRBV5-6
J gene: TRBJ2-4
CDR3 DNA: TGTGCCAGCAGCTTTCCTTCCCGGGGAAACATTCAGTACTTC
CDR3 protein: CASSFPSRGNIQYF

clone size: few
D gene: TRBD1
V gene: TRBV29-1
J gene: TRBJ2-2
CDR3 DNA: TGCAGCGTTCGACAGGGTACAACCGGGGAGCTGTTTTTT
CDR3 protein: CSVRQGTTGELFF

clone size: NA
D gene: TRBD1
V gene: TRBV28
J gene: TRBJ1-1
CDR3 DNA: TGTGCCAGCAGTTTCCGCAGGGGGGACACTGAAGCTTTCTTT
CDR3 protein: CASSFRRGDTEAFF

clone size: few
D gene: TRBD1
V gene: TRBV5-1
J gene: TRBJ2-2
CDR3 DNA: TGCGCCAGCAGCAGTACAGGGGGACTGAACACCGGGGAGCTGTTTTTT
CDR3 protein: CASSSTGGLNTGELFF

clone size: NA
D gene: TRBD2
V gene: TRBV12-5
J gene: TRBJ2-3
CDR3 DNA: TGTGCTAGTGGTCGAGGCACTGGCGGGAGTATCACAGATACGCAGTATTTT
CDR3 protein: CASGRGTGGSITDTQYF

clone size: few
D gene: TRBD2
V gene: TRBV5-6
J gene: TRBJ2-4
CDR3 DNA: TGTGCCAGCAGCTCTCTAGCGGTATTAGCCAAAAACATTCAGTACTTC
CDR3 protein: CASSSLAVLAKNIQYF

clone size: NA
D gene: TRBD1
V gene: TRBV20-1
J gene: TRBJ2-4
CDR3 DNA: TGCAGTGCAGACAGGGGCTGGGCCAAAAACATTCAGTACTTC
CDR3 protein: CSADRGWAKNIQYF

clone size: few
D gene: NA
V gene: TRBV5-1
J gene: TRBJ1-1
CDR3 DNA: TGCGCCAGCAGCTTGAGGTCCCGGGAAGGAAAGGCTTTCTTT
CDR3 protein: CASSLRSREGKAFF

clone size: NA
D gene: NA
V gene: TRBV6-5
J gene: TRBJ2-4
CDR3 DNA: TGTGCCAGCAGCAGGAGAGGATTCGTAAACATTCAGTACTTC
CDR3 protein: CASSRRGFVNIQYF

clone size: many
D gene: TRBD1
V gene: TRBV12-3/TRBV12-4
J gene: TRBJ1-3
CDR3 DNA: TGTGCCAGCAGATCCCGACAGGGGGCTTTTGGAAACACCATATATTTT
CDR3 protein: CASRSRQGAFGNTIYF

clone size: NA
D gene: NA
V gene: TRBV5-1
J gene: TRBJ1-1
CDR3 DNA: TGCGCCAGCAGCTTGGAAGGCAGGGGAAGGTGGGGCACTGAAGCTTTCTTT
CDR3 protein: CASSLEGRGRWGTEAFF

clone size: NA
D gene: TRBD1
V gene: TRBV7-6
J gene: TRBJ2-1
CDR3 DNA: TGTGCCAGCAGCGTCGCCGGGACAGGGACTTCCAATGAGCAGCTCTTC
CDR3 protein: CASSVAGTGTSNEQLF

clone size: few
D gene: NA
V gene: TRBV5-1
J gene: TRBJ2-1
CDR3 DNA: TGCGCCAGCAGCCCTTCTCCGGGGACACACAATGAGCAGTTCTTC
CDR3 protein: CASSPSPGTHNEQFF

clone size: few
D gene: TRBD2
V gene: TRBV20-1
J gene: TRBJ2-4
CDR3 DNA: TGCAGTGCTAGAGAGATAGGGAGGGAAAACATTCAGTACTTC
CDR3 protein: CSAREIGRENIQYF

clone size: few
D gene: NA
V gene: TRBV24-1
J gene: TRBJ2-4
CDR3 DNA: TGTGCCACCAGTGAGCCTGGACAGCTAAACATTCAGTACTTC
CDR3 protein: CATSEPGQLNIQYF

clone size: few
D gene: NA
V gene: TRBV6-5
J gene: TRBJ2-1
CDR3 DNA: TGTGCCAGCAGTTACTCGGGGGGGCCCAGCAATGAGCAGTTCTTC
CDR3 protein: CASSYSGGPSNEQFF

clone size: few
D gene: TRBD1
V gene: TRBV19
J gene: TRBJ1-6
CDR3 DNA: TGTGCCAGTTCTACGACAGGGGATTCACCCCTCCACTTT
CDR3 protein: CASSTTGDSPLHF

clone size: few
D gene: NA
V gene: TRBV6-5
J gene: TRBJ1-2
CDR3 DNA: TGTGCCAGCAGTGCCTACGGGTCAGGCTATGGCTACACCTTC
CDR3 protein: CASSAYGSGYGYTF

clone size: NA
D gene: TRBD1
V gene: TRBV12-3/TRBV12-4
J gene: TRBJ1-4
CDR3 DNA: TGTGCCAGCACCGAACAGGGGACGGGTGTGGAACTGTTTTTT
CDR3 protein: CASTEQGTGVELFF

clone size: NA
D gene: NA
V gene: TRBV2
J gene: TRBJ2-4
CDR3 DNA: TGTGCCAGCAGTGCTAGTCTAGCCAAAAACATTCAGTACTTC
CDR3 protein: CASSASLAKNIQYF

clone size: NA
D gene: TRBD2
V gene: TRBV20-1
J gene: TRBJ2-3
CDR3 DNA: TGCAGTGCTAGATCGACTAGCGGAGATACGCAGTATTTT
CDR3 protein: CSARSTSGDTQYF

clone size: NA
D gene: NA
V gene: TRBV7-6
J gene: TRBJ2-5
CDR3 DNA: TGTGCCAGCACCAAGTTCAGCGTAGGGGAGACCCAGTACTTC
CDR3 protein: CASTKFSVGETQYF

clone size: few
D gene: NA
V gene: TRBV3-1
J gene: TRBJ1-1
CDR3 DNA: TGTGCCAGCAGCCAAGTGGGGGCAGGGATGGCTGAAGCTTTCTTT
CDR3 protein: CASSQVGAGMAEAFF

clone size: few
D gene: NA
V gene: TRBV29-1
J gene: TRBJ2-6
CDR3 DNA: TGCAGCGTGACGACAGAAGCCCACTCTGGGGCCAACGTCCTGACTTTC
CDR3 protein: CSVTTEAHSGANVLTF

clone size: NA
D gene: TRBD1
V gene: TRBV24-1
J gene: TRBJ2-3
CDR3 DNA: TGTGCCACCAGTGAGCAGGGGGCTAACACAGATACGCAGTATTTT
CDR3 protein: CATSEQGANTDTQYF

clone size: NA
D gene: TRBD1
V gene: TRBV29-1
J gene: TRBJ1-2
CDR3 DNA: TGCAGCGTTGGGACAGGGGGTATAAGGGGCTACACCTTC
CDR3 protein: CSVGTGGIRGYTF

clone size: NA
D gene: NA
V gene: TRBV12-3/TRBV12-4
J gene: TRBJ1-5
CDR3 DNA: TGTGCCAGCAGTTTTGTCCCCAGGGAGCCCCAGCATTTT
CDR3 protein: CASSFVPREPQHF

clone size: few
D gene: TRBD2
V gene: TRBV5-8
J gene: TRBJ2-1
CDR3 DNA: TGTGCCAGCATCCCGGGCCGGGACTACCCAACCTACTCCTACAATGAGCAGTTCTTC
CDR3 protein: CASIPGRDYPTYSYNEQFF

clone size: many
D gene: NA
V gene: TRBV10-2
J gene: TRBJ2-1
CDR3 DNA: TGCGCCAGCAGGCAGACCGGACAGAACAATGAGCAGTTCTTC
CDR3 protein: CASRQTGQNNEQFF

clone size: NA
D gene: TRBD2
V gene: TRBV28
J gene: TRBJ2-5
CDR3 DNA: TGTGCCAGCAGTTCTATCCACCCTGGGACTAGCGTTCCGGAGACCCAGTACTTC
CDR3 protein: CASSSIHPGTSVPETQYF

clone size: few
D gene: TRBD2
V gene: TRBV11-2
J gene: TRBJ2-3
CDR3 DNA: TGTGCCAGCAGCTACGATCTAGCGGGAGGCACAGATACGCAGTATTTT
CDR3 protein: CASSYDLAGGTDTQYF

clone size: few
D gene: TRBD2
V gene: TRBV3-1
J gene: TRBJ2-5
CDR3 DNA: TGTGCCAGCAGCCAACGACTAGCTCGCGGGACCCAGTACTTC
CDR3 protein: CASSQRLARGTQYF

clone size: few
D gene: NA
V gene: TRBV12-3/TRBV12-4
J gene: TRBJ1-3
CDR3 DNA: TGTGCCAGCAGCGGAAGAGGTACCATATATTTT
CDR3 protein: CASSGRGTIYF

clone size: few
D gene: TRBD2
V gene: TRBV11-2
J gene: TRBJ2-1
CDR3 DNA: TGTGCCAGCAGCCCCCCGGGGGGGCGAAGTGAGCAGTTCTTC
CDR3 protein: CASSPPGGRSEQFF

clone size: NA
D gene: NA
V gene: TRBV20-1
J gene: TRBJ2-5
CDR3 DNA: TGCAGTGCTAGAGGAAGGGAGACCCAGTACTTC
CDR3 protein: CSARGRETQYF

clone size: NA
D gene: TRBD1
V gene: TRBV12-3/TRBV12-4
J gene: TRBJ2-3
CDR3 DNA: TGTGCCAGCAGCCCAATCGCGGGGACAGGGTGGGGCGCAGATACGCAGTATTTT
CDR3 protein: CASSPIAGTGWGADTQYF

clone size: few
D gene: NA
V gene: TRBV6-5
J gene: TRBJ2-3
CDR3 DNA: TGTGCCAGCAGTCCCTTGTACGGGGACGACACAGATACGCAGTATTTT
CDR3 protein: CASSPLYGDDTDTQYF

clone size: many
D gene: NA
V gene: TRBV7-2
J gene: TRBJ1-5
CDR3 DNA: TGTGCCAGCAGCTTAGAGGTCGGTCAGCCCCAGCATTTT
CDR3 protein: CASSLEVGQPQHF

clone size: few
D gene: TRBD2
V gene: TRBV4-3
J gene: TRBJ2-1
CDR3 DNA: TGCGCCAGCAGCCAAGGTAGCGGGATGAATGAGCAGTTCTTC
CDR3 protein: CASSQGSGMNEQFF

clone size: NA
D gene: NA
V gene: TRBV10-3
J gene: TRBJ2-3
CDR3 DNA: TGTGCCATCAGTGAGTTGGCAAATACGCAGTATTTT
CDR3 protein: CAISELANTQYF

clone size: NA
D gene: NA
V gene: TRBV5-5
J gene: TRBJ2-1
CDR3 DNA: TGTGCCAGCAGCTTGGGGTTATATCAGGCCTACAATGAGCAGTTCTTC
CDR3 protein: CASSLGLYQAYNEQFF

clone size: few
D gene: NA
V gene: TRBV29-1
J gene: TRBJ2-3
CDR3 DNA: TGCAGCGTTGTTATTGGCGGGACAACAGATACGCAGTATTTT
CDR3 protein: CSVVIGGTTDTQYF

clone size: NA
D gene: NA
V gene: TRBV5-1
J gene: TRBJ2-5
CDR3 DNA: TGCGCCAGCAGCTTGGAGGCACAGGCGGGCCAAGAGACCCAGTACTTC
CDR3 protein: CASSLEAQAGQETQYF